The 21 T cell receptor beta chains below come from one sample, sequenced in a study of persistence of HIV-infected CD4 T cells. The immunoSEQ assay was version 4, run in survey mode. The data were produced by immunoSEQ multiplex PCR, yet TCRdb's version contains in-frame clones alone and is incomplete. The sample holds more than 25,000 clones, around 73% seen once. These receptors' antigens are unknown. Cells were stimulated with CMV-infected fibroblast lysates at 10 ug/mL. Memory cells lacking CD40L and CD69 with high CD45RO were sorted. The sequences come from CD4+ T cells sorted from PBMCs after 18-hour stimulation, collected from a patient who received antiretroviral therapy. The receptor source for this set is an adult woman with HIV who was CMV-seropositive.

The chain carries TRBV24-1 and TRBJ2-1; 10 bases line up with TRBD2. CDR3 length: 18 residues. The V gene's germline CDR1 is KGHDR and CDR2 SFDVKD. With V trimmed by 0 bases and J by 7 bases, 11 bases remained unmatched. As DNA, the CDR3 is TGTGCCACCAGTGATTTGACTAGCGGGGACCAGGCCTCGAATGAGCAGTTCTTC. Its translation is CATSDLTSGDQASNEQFF.

V is TRBV2 and J is TRBJ2-1; tentative D call: TRBD1 (6 bases). The CDR3 is made up of 15 amino acids. Germline lookup yields CDR1 SNHLY and CDR2 FYNNEI. Trimming removed 6 bases at V and 0 bases at J, with 12 bases between. CDR3 DNA sequence: TGTGCCAGCAGCGACAGGAGACTCTCCTACAATGAGCAGTTCTTC. It yields the protein CASSDRRLSYNEQFF. Together with reference TRBV2 and TRBJ2-1, the CDR3 gives the full variable domain: EPEVTQTPSHQVTQMGQEVILRCVPISNHLYFYWYRQILGQKVEFLVSFYNNEISEKSEIFDDQFSVERPDGSNFTLKIRSTKLEDSAMYFCASSDRRLSYNEQFFGPGTRLTVL.

This chain uses TRBV5-5 with TRBJ1-5; no clear D. V was trimmed by 3 bases and J by 3 bases, leaving 13 bases between them. The CDR3 totals 15 residues. Germline V gene lookup returns CDR1 SGHKS and CDR2 YYEKEE (reference sequence). CDR3: CASSSAFEDNQPQHF. The CDR3 DNA sequence: TGTGCCAGCAGCTCGGCGTTTGAGGACAATCAGCCCCAGCATTTT.

This clone appeared a single time. This chain connects TRBV27 to TRBJ1-1; 10 bases agree with TRBD1. The CDR3 contains 16 residues. The ends lost 6 bases at V and 6 bases at J; junction bases unmatched: 13. CDR1 is MNHEY, CDR2 SMNVEV, per germline (reference sequence). CDR3 nucleotides: TGTGCCAGCAGGACAGGGGGCGCCGTAAGGTCCGCTGAAGCTTTCTTT. Its translation is CASRTGGAVRSAEAFF.

This chain links TRBV5-1 with TRBJ2-3; D unclear. The CDR3 covers 11 residues. From germline, CDR1 is SGHRS and CDR2 YFSETQ. V dropped 1 base and J dropped 5 bases, with 2 bases sitting between them. CDR3 bases: TGCGCCAGCAGCTTGCTAGATACGCAGTATTTT. Translated: CASSLLDTQYF.

V usage is TRBV12-3 or TRBV12-4 and J usage is TRBJ1-3; D call uncertain. V was cut by 4 bases and J by 0 bases, with 4 bases left in between. The CDR3 is 13 residues long. The CDR3 protein is CASSSVSGNTIYF. As DNA, the CDR3 is TGTGCCAGCAGTTCAGTCTCTGGAAACACCATATATTTT.

This clone has a single count. The V gene is TRBV19, the J gene TRBJ2-1; 8 bases are shared with TRBD1. V lost 3 bases, J lost 3 bases, and 4 bases stayed unmatched. CDR1 is LNHDA, CDR2 SQIVND, per germline (reference sequence). The CDR3 has 15 residues. As DNA, the CDR3 is TGTGCCAGTAGTATGAGCAGGGGGCTCTACAATGAGCAGTTCTTC. As protein: CASSMSRGLYNEQFF.

The genes are TRBV29-1 and TRBJ2-7; a possible D gene is TRBD2 (5 bases). Germline V gene data show CDR1 as SQVTM and CDR2 as ANQGSEA. This CDR3 has 12 amino acids. V gave up 4 bases and J gave up 3 bases, with 10 bases separating them. CDR3 protein: CSVVTGIYEQYF. CDR3 DNA sequence: TGCAGCGTTGTGACGGGGATCTACGAGCAGTACTTC.

This sequence joins TRBV7-9 and TRBJ2-7; D might be TRBD1 or TRBD2, each matching 5 bases. There are 14 residues in the CDR3. The V end was cut by 5 bases, the J end by 0 bases, with 11 bases between. Germline-derived CDR1 and CDR2 are SEHNR and FQNEAQ (reference sequence). DNA of the CDR3: TGTGCCAGCAGCACGGGACGGAGCTCCTACGAGCAGTACTTC. Encoded protein: CASSTGRSSYEQYF.

This clone was counted a single time. The chain is built from TRBV9 and TRBJ1-3; D gene unclear. V gave up 1 base and J gave up 0 bases, with 11 bases separating them. Germline loops: CDR1 SGDLS, CDR2 YYNGEE. The CDR3 is 16 amino acids. The CDR3 is CASSVNPVSSGNTIYF. CDR3 DNA: TGTGCCAGCAGCGTAAACCCGGTCTCCTCTGGAAACACCATATATTTT. Filled out from reference TRBV9 and TRBJ1-3, the complete variable domain reads DSGVTQTPKHLITATGQRVTLRCSPRSGDLSVYWYQQSLDQGLQFLIQYYNGEERAKGNILERFSAQQFPDLHSELNLSSLELGDSALYFCASSVNPVSSGNTIYFGEGSWLTVV.

The CDR3 sequence: CASSFNSPGPYEQYV. The CDR3 bases are TGTGCCAGCAGCTTTAACAGCCCAGGCCCCTACGAGCAGTACGTC. The chain carries TRBV7-9 and TRBJ2-7; D call uncertain. Germline CDR1 and CDR2: SEHNR and FQNEAQ (reference sequence). Trimming shortened V by 3 bases and J by 2 bases, and 14 bases separated the two germline ends. The CDR3 covers 15 residues.

The V gene is TRBV6-5, the J gene TRBJ1-2; D might be TRBD1 (5 bases). The CDR3 covers 14 residues. Trimming stripped 4 bases from V and 4 bases from J, with 13 bases between. Germline values: CDR1 MNHEY, CDR2 SVGAGI. The CDR3, as DNA: TGTGCCAGCAGTTCCGGAGCTGGGGGCTATGGCTACACCTTC. Amino acid sequence: CASSSGAGGYGYTF.

V is TRBV29-1 and J is TRBJ2-1, with 9 positions matching TRBD2. The trim removed 8 bases at V and 9 bases at J, leaving 14 bases unmatched. The CDR3 loop spans 14 amino acids. Germline V CDR1 and CDR2: SQVTM, ANQGSEA. CDR3 DNA: TGCAGCACCTCCAGCGCGGGGGGGCGGGGTGAGCAGTTCTTC. It encodes CSTSSAGGRGEQFF.

This clone was counted between two and nine times. V usage is TRBV4-1 and J usage is TRBJ2-7; 9 nucleotides line up with TRBD1. J lost 5 bases, V lost 3 bases, and 8 bases had no gene match. Germline CDR1 and CDR2: MGHRA and YSYEKL. The CDR3 covers 15 residues. The CDR3 DNA sequence: TGCGCCAGCAGCCAGTACCCGGGACAGGGCGACGAGCAGTACGTC. This gives the protein CASSQYPGQGDEQYV.

This chain joins TRBV5-1 and TRBJ1-1, with no clear D. Trimming took 0 bases from V and 0 from J, leaving 6 bases between them. Germline assignment: CDR1 SGHRS and CDR2 YFSETQ. CDR3 length: 14 residues. In DNA, the CDR3 is TGCGCCAGCAGCTTGGAGACCATGAACACTGAAGCTTTCTTT. This translates into CASSLETMNTEAFF.

The V call is TRBV6-5, the J call TRBJ2-5; unclear D gene. CDR3 length: 13 residues. Germline V gives CDR1 MNHEY, CDR2 SVGAGI. With 6 bases removed from V and 4 bases from J, the gap between germline ends came to 12 bases. The CDR3 sequence is CASRIGPRETQYF. In DNA form, the CDR3 reads TGTGCCAGCAGGATTGGGCCAAGAGAGACCCAGTACTTC.

The gene calls are TRBV9 and TRBJ2-3; D unresolved. The length of the CDR3 is 15 residues. The germline V gene encodes CDR1 SGDLS and CDR2 YYNGEE. V was pared by 5 bases and J by 2 bases, with 15 bases between. CDR3 bases: TGTGCCAGCAGTATCACCGGAACTACCACAGATACGCAGTATTTT. Translation: CASSITGTTTDTQYF.

V and J are TRBV9 and TRBJ2-7, with D possibly called TRBD1 or TRBD2 (5 bases each). The CDR3 runs 14 residues. Deletions cut 0 bases from V and 5 bases from J, with 12 bases between. CDR1 and CDR2 (germline): SGDLS, YYNGEE. CDR3: CASSVVPGTNEQYF. In DNA, the CDR3 is TGTGCCAGCAGCGTAGTGCCGGGGACCAACGAGCAGTACTTC.

This clone was found a few times. The V call is TRBV7-8, the J call TRBJ1-3, with TRBD1 identical over 11 bases. After removal of 5 bases from V and 6 bases from J, the junction contained 6 bases not matched to a gene. The V gene's germline CDR1 is SGHVS and CDR2 FQNEAQ. The CDR3 is 15 residues long. The CDR3 DNA is TGTGCCAGCAGCGCCCGGGACAGGGGGTCAAACACCATATATTTT. Protein sequence: CASSARDRGSNTIYF.

The gene calls are TRBV29-1 and TRBJ1-2, with a tentative D call TRBD1 (6 bases). Trimming removed 7 bases from V and 3 bases from J, with 18 bases in between. The CDR3 extends over 14 amino acids. Germline CDR1 SQVTM, CDR2 ANQGSEA. The CDR3 protein is CSAKRDISDYGYTF. CDR3 coding DNA: TGCAGCGCCAAGCGGGACATAAGTGACTATGGCTACACCTTC.

J is TRBJ1-5 and V is TRBV28; no clear D. CDR1 and CDR2 (germline): MDHEN, SYDVKM. V dropped 6 bases and J dropped 0 bases, with 15 bases sitting between them. The CDR3 is made up of 16 amino acids. The CDR3 protein is CASSQLEIYSNQPQHF. DNA for the CDR3: TGTGCCAGCAGCCAATTAGAGATATATAGCAATCAGCCCCAGCATTTT.